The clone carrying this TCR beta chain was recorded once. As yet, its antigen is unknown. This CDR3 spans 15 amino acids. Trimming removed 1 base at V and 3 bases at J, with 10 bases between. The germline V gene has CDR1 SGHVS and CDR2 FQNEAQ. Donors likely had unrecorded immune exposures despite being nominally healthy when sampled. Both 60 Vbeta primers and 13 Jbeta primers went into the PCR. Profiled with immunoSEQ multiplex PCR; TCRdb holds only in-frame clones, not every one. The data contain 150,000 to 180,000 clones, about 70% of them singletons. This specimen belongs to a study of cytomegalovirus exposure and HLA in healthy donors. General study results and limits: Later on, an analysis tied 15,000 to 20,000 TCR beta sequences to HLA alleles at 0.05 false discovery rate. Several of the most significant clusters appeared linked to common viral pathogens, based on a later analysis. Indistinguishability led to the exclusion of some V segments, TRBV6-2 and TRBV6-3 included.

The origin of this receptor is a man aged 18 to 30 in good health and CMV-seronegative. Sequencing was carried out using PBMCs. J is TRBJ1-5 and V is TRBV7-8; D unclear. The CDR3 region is CASSLGAGLNQPQHF. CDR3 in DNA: TGTGCCAGCAGCTTAGGGGCAGGCCTCAATCAGCCCCAGCATTTT.